This T cell receptor beta chain originates from a study of CD4 T cells in relation to SARS-CoV-2 and coronaviruses (dated by TCRdb to about 2021). Concerning the study at large: In the ViraFEST assay, PBMCs were cultured with antigen for approximately ten days, after which TCR beta CDR3s were sequenced to identify antigen-specific clonal expansions. The negative reference condition was either a culture with an HIV-1 Nef peptide pool or a culture with no peptide. Patient-derived lymphoblastoid cell lines were used to map the HLA restriction of shared crossreactive spike epitopes. Memory CD4+ T cell crossreactivity between SARS-CoV-2 and common cold coronavirus spike proteins was assessed at the TCR clonotype level in the study. The Adaptive Biotechnologies TCR-sequencing kit was used to sequence samples from a few pre-COVID donors and the naive versus memory experiments, while other data came from Illumina-based sequencing. For other donors in the study, expansion assays were sequenced with a different, Illumina-based TCR-beta assay.

CD4+ T cells from unexposed donors were collected before the COVID-19 pandemic (2011-2018). The EasySep CD4+ T cell isolation kit was used to isolate CD4+ T cells once the cultures had run for more than 8 days. As cell numbers permitted, CD4+ T cells from unexposed donors were tested for reactivity to SARS-CoV-2 S and N and to four common cold coronavirus spike pools. Each well received approximately 2.2 million PBMCs, cultured in IMDM supplemented with roughly 4.9% human AB serum and approximately 10 IU/ml IL-2. Half of the culture medium was replaced with fresh IL-2-containing medium on days 3 and 7. Each peptide culture condition was generally run in triplicate replicate wells. The leukapheresis product used for the unexposed donors was purchased from a commercial source. Ficoll-Paque PLUS gradient centrifugation was used to isolate PBMCs from either whole blood or leukapheresis product. The PBMCs went either fresh into the expansion assay or into cryopreservation at -140 degrees C. The QIAamp Micro DNA Kit was used to extract genomic DNA from the CD4+ T cells.

A remark on this clone: What antigen it recognizes has not been identified. Base qualities are missing; no much larger clone stands one base away.

The library came from the immunoSEQ multiplex PCR assay. In the source study's methods: Preprocessing removed nonproductive sequences and CDR3s not starting with C, not ending with F or W, or shorter than 7 amino acids. The MANAFEST web app identified antigen-specific clonotypes based on expansion compared with the reference and other culture wells. A clone was considered positive if significant expansion relative to the reference culture was observed in 2 of 3 replicate wells at an FDR below 0.05. For a clone to be considered positive, significant expansion relative to all other tandem wells and an odds ratio above 5 were also required. After three terminal residues were trimmed from each end, CDR3 homology was quantified as pairwise Levenshtein distance using the stringdist R package. TCRdb stores this immuneACCESS table with in-frame sequences only. Part of the clones is absent; in the studies checked, under half of the shortfall reflects unresolved V genes, and no reason is known for the rest. From that table come the V and J calls and clone size; the DNA was used to work out D and trimming. The sample contains 20,000 to 30,000 clones, over 65% of them found a single time. The biggest ten clones account for 29% of the sample.

CDR1 and CDR2 are drawn from the germline V gene (reference sequence): DFQATT, SNEGSKA. From its cysteine to its phenylalanine, the CDR3 spans 13 amino acids. Of the read, only the CDR3 DNA is kept; its 39 bases are in frame from base 1. V is shortened by 3 bases, J by 3 bases, and the region joining them spans 11 bases. What the study reported, not specific to this receptor: Crossreactivity analysis centred on spike protein, so crossreactivity against other viral proteins was not assessed. Small numbers of patients and of tested TCRs limited the study. Around three fifths of donors had memory CD4+ clonotypes that crossrecognized SARS-CoV-2 and at least one common cold coronavirus spike. No donor contributed both pre-pandemic and post-infection samples, which limited tracing the source of pre-existing responses. Crossreactive clones showed significantly weaker SARS-CoV-2-driven expansion than monoreactive clones, consistent with antigenic imprinting.

The sequence derives from a human donor in good health. Recombination linked TRBV20-1 to TRBJ1-2; too little of a D gene remains to name it. Sequencing was done on a sample of CD4+ T cells from PBMCs, cultured in vitro. The CDR3 region reads CSASGSRDYGYTF. The DNA is TGCAGTGCTAGTGGTAGTCGCGACTATGGCTACACCTTC.